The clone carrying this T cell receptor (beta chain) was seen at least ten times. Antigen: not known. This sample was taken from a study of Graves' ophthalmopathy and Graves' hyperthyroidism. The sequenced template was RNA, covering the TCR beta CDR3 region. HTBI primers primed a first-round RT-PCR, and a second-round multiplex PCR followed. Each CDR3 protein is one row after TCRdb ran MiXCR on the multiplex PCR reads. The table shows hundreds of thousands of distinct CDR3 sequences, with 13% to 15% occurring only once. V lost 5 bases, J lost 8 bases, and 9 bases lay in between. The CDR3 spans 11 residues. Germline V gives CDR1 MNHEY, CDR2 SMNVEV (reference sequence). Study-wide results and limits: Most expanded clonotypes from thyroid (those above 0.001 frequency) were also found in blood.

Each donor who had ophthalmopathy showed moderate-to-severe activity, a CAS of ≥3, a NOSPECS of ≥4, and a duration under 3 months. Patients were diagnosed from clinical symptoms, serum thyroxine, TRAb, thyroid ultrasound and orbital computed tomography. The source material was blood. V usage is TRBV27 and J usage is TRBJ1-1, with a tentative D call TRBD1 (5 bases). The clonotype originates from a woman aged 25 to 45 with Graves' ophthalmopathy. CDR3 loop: CASSGGREAFF. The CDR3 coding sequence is TGTGCCAGCAGTGGGGGGAGGGAAGCTTTCTTT.